The clone carrying this TCR beta chain is a singleton in its sample. The sample comes from a study of radiation and T cells in renal cell carcinoma. V was cut by 4 bases and J by 0 bases, with 13 bases left in between. Germline V gene sequence: CDR1 SGHDT, CDR2 YYEEEE. CDR3 length equals 15 residues. The data were produced by immunoSEQ multiplex PCR, yet TCRdb's version contains in-frame clones alone and is incomplete. The sample carries some 14,000 clones, about 64% recorded once. Treatment noted: 15 Gy SBRT to primary tumor, nephrectomy 4 weeks later. This chain links TRBV5-6 with TRBJ1-2, with D unresolved. The clonotype comes from a woman in her 70s with renal cell carcinoma. Source: tumor tissue, taken from a patient whose treatment included radiotherapy and nephrectomy. CDR3: CASSLFNIPNYGYTF. The CDR3 DNA reads TGTGCCAGCAGCCTTTTTAACATTCCTAACTATGGCTACACCTTC. Full variable domain (outside the CDR3, taken from reference TRBV5-6 and TRBJ1-2): DAGVTQSPTHLIKTRGQQVTLRCSPKSGHDTVSWYQQALGQGPQFIFQYYEEEERQRGNFPDRFSGHQFPNYSSELNVNALLLGDSALYLCASSLFNIPNYGYTFGSGTRLTVV.